This T cell receptor beta chain was identified in a study of CD8+ T cells in alopecia areata. Study-wide points: Sharing of TCR sequences between patients (possibly for HLA-related reasons) was less clear than in mice.

The CDR3 sequence is 14 residues long. In germline, CDR1 is LGHNA, CDR2 YSLEER. V was trimmed by 2 bases and J by 9 bases, leaving 14 bases between them. The study team obtained lesional scalp punch biopsies and peripheral blood from alopecia areata patients. Sorting of PBMCs yielded the CD4+ and CD8+ T cells. For this clone: Its antigen is undetermined.

Extracted from the samples, RNA was reverse transcribed into cDNA to serve as the sequencing template. Using immunoSEQ multiplex PCR, the repertoire was profiled, and TCRdb retains in-frame clones only, with some absent. The sample holds 50,000 to 80,000 clones; about 40% are singletons and the top ten take roughly half. The chain has TRBV4-3 and TRBJ1-5; the D is unclear. This clonotype was obtained from a human donor with alopecia areata. Sequencing was carried out using NKG2D-low CD8+ T cells sorted from blood. The CDR3 loop reads CASSQMQADGPQHF. CDR3 sequence (DNA): TGCGCCAGCAGCCAAATGCAGGCCGATGGGCCCCAGCATTTT.